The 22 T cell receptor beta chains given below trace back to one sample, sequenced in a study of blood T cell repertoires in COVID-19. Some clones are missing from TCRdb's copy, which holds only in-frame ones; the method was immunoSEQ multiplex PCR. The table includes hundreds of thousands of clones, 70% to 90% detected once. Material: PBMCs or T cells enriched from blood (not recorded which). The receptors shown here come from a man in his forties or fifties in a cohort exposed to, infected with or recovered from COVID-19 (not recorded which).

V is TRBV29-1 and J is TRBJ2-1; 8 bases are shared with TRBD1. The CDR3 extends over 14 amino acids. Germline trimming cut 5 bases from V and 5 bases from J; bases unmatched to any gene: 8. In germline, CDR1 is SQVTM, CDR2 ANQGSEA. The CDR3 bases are TGCAGCGTTCTTAAGGACAGGGCTCACAATGAGCAGTTCTTC. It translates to CSVLKDRAHNEQFF.

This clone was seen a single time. Here the CDR3 reads CATSDGQGTPYEQYF. CDR3 coding DNA: TGTGCCACCAGTGATGGACAGGGGACACCCTACGAGCAGTACTTC. The rearrangement uses TRBV24-1 and TRBJ2-7; 9 bases line up with TRBD1. Germline CDR1 KGHDR, CDR2 SFDVKD. The CDR3 runs 15 residues. J was trimmed by 2 bases and V by 3 bases; bases with no gene match: 4.

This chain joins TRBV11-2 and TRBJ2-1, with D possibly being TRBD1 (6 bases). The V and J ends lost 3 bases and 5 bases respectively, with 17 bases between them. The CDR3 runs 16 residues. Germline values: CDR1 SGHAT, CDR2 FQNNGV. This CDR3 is CASSLHTQGRNNEQFF. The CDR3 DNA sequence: TGTGCCAGCAGCTTGCATACACAGGGTAGGAACAATGAGCAGTTCTTC.

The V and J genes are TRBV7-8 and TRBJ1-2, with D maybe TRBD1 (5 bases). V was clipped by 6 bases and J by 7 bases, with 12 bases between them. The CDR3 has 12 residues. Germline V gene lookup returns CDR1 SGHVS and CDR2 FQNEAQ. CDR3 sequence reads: CASSPGGFGYTF. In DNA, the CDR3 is TGTGCCAGCAGTCCCGGGGGGTTTGGCTACACCTTC.

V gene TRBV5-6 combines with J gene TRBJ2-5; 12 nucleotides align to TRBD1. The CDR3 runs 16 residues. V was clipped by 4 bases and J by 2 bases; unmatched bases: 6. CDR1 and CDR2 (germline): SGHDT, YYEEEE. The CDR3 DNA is TGTGCCAGCAGCCCGGGACAGGGGGCGATTCAAGAGACCCAGTACTTC. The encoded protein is CASSPGQGAIQETQYF.

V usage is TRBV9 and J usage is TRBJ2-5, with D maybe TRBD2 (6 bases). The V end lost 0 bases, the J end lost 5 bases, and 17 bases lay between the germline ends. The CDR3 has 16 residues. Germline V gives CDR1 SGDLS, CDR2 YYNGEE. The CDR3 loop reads CASSVGPGRAGETQYF. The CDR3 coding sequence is TGTGCCAGCAGCGTAGGTCCGGGCAGGGCGGGGGAGACCCAGTACTTC.

CDR3: CASSISFISSYEQYF. The DNA for the CDR3 is TGTGCCAGTAGTATTAGCTTTATAAGCTCCTACGAGCAGTACTTC. This chain joins TRBV19 and TRBJ2-7, with D unclear. The V gene lost 3 bases and the J gene lost 0 bases, with 12 bases spanning the gap. CDR1 and CDR2 (germline): LNHDA, SQIVND (reference sequence). The CDR3 covers 15 residues.

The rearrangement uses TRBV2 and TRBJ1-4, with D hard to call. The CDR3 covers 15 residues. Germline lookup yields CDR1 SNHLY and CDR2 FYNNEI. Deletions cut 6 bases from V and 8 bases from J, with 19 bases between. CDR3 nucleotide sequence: TGTGCCAGCAGCGAGCGGGCGTGGGAGGTGGAAAAACTGTTTTTT. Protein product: CASSERAWEVEKLFF.

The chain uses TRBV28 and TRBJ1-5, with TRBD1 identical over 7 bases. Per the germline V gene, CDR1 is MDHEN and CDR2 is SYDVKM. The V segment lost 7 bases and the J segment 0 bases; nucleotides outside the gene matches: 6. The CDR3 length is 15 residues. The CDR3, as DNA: TGTGCCAGCACCCGACAGGGATATAGCAATCAGCCCCAGCATTTT. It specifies CASTRQGYSNQPQHF.

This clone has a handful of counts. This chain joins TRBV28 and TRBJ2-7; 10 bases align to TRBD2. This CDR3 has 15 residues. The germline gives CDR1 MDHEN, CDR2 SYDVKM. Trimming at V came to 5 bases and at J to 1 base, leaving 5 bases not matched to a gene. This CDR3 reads CASSPGTSASYEQYF. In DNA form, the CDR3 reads TGTGCCAGCAGTCCCGGGACTAGCGCTTCCTACGAGCAGTACTTC. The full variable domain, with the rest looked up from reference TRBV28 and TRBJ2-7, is DVKVTQSSRYLVKRTGEKVFLECVQDMDHENMFWYRQDPGLGLRLIYFSYDVKMKEKGDIPEGYSVSREKKERFSLILESASTNQTSMYLCASSPGTSASYEQYFGPGTRLTVT.

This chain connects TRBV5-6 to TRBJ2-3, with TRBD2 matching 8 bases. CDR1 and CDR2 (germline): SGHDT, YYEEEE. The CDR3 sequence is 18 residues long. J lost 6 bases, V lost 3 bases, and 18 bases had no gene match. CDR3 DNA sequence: TGTGCCAGCAGCTCTAGCTATCACCCGGGACTAGTTGTGGATACGCAGTATTTT. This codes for CASSSSYHPGLVVDTQYF.

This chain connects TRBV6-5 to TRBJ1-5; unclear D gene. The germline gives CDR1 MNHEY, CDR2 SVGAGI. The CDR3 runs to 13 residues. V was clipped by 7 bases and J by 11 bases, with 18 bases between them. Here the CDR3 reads CASNPTGDGAQHF. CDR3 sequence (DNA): TGTGCCAGCAACCCCACGGGAGACGGGGCCCAGCATTTT.

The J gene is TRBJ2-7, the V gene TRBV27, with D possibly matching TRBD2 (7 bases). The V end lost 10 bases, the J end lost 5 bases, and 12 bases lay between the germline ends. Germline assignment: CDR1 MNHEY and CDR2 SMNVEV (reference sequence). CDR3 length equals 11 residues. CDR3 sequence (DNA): TGTGCCACGGGGAGGGGGGACGAGCAGTACTTC. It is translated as CATGRGDEQYF.

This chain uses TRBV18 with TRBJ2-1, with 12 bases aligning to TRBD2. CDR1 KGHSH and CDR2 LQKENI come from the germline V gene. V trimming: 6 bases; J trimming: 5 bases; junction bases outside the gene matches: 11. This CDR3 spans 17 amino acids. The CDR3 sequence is CASSPPTSGGIDNEQFF. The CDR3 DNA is TGTGCCAGCTCCCCCCCGACTAGCGGGGGTATCGACAATGAGCAGTTCTTC.

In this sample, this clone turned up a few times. As DNA, the CDR3 is TGTGCCAGCAGTGAAGCGGCAGGCGCCCCTAACAAAGCTTTCTTT. Amino acid sequence: CASSEAAGAPNKAFF. The rearrangement uses TRBV6-1 and TRBJ1-1; D unresolved. In germline, CDR1 is MNHNS, CDR2 SASEGT. V gave up 0 bases and J gave up 9 bases, with 17 bases separating them. CDR3 length equals 15 residues.

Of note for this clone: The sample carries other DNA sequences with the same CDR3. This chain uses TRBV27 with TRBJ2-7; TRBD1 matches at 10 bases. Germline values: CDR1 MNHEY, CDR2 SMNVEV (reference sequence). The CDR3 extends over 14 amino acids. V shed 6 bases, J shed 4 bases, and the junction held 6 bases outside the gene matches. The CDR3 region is CASRKPGQGYEQYF. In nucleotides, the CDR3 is TGTGCCAGCAGGAAACCGGGACAGGGGTACGAGCAGTACTTC.

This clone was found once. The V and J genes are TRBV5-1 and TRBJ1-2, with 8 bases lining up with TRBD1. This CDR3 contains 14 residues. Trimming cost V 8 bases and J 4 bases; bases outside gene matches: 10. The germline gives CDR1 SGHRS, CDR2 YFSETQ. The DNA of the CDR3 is TGCGCCAGTACCCCGGACAGGGCCTCCTATGGCTACACCTTC. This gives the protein CASTPDRASYGYTF.

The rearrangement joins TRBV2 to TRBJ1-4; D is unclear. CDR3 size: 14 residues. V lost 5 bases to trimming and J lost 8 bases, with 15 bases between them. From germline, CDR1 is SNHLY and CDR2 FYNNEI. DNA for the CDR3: TGTGCCAGCAGTCTGTTGGCAGGAAGGGAAAAACTGTTTTTT. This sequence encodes CASSLLAGREKLFF.

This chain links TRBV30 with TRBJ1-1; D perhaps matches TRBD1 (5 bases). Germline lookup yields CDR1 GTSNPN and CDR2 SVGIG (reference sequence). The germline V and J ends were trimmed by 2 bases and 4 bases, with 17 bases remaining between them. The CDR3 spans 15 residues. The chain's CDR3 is CAWSTGGGVGTEAFF. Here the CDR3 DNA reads TGTGCCTGGAGTACCGGGGGAGGGGTCGGCACTGAAGCTTTCTTT.

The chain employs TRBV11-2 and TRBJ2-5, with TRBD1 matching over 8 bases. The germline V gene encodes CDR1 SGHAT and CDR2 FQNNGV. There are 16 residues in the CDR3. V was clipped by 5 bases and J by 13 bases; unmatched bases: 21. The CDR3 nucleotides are TGTGCCAGCAGCCAATTTATGCAGGGGGCGAGCTTTACTTCGTACTTC. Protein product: CASSQFMQGASFTSYF. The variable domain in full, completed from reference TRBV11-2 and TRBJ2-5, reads EAGVAQSPRYKIIEKRQSVAFWCNPISGHATLYWYQQILGQGPKLLIQFQNNGVVDDSQLPKDRFSAERLKGVDSTLKIQPAKLEDSAVYLCASSQFMQGASFTSYFGPGTRLLVL.

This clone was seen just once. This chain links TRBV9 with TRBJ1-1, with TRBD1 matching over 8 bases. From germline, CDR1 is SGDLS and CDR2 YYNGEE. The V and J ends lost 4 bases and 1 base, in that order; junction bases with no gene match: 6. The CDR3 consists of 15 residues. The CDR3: CASSPIDRGNTEAFF. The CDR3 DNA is TGTGCCAGCAGCCCCATCGACAGGGGGAACACTGAAGCTTTCTTT.

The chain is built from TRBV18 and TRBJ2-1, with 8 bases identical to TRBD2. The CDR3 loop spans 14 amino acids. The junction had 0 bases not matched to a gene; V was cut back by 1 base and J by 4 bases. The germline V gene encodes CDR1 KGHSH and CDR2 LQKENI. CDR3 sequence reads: CASSPLAGYNEQFF. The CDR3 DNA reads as TGTGCCAGCTCACCACTAGCGGGGTACAATGAGCAGTTCTTC.